This entry features one TCR beta chain sequence. This sample is part of a study of blood T cell repertoires in COVID-19. Clones were sequenced by immunoSEQ multiplex PCR, and TCRdb holds only the in-frame ones, with some missing. The data hold approximately 81,000 clones, with roughly four fifths observed a single time. With 6 bases clipped from V and 3 bases from J, the junction kept 4 bases outside the gene matches. In germline, CDR1 is LGHNA, CDR2 YSLEER. The CDR3 is made up of 14 amino acids. Sequencing input: peripheral blood. This rearrangement joins TRBV4-3 to TRBJ2-5; 10 bases align to TRBD2. The receptor comes from a human donor in a cohort sampled during active COVID-19. CDR3 amino acids: CASSPSGGEETQYF. The DNA for the CDR3 is TGCGCCAGCAGTCCAAGCGGGGGGGAAGAGACCCAGTACTTC.